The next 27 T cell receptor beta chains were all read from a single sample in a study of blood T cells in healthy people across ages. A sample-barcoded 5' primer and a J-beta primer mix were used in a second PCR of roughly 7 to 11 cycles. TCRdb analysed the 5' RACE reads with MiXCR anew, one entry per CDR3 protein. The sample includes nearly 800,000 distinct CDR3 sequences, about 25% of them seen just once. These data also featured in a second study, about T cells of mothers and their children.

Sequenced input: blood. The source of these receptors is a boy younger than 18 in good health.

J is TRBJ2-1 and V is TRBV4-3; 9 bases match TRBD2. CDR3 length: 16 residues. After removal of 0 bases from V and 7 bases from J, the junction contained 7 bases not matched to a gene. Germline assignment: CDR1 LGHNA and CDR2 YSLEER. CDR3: CASSQDRAGGRNEQFF. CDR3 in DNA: TGCGCCAGCAGCCAAGATCGGGCGGGAGGGCGGAATGAGCAGTTCTTC.

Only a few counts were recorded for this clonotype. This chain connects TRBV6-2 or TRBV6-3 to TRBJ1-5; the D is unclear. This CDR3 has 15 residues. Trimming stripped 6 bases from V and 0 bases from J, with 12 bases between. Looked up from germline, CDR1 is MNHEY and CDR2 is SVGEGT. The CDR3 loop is CASSLGRYSNQPQHF. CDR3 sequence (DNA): TGTGCCAGCAGCCTAGGGAGATATAGCAATCAGCCCCAGCATTTT.

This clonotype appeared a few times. In DNA, the CDR3 is TGTGCCAGCTCGAATCCGGGACAGGGGGATACGCAGTATTTT. It specifies CASSNPGQGDTQYF. The rearrangement links TRBV6-6 to TRBJ2-3; 10 bases map to TRBD1. This CDR3 comprises 14 residues. V dropped 8 bases and J dropped 6; count of bases not matched to a gene: 8. Germline V gene data show CDR1 as MNHNY and CDR2 as SVGAGI (reference sequence).

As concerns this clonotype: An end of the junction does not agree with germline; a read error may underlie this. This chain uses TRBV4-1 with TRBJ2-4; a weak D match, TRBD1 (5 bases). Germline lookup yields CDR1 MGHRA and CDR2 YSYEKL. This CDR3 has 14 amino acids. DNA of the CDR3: TGCGCCAGCAGACCAATGGGGCGTTCAGACATACAGTACTTC. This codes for CASRPMGRSDIQYF.

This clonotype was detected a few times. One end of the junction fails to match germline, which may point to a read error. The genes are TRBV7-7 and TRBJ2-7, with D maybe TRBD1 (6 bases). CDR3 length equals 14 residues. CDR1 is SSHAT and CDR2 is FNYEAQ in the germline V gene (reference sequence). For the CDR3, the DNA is TGTGCTAGCAGCTTAGCGCCGGCAGGGGCCGAGCAGTACTTC. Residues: CASSLAPAGAEQYF. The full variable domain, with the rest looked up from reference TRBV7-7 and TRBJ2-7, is GAGVSQSPRYKVTKRGQDVTLRCDPISSHATLYWYQQALGQGPEFLTYFNYEAQPDKSGLPSDRFSAERPEGSISTLTIQRTEQRDSAMYRCASSLAPAGAEQYFGPGTRLTVT.

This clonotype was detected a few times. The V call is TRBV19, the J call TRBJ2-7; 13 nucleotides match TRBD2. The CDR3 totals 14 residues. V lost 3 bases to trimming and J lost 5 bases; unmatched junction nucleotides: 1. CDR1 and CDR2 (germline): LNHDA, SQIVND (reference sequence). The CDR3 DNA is TGTGCCAGTAGTATCGGGACTAGCGGGAACGAGCAGTACTTC. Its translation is CASSIGTSGNEQYF.

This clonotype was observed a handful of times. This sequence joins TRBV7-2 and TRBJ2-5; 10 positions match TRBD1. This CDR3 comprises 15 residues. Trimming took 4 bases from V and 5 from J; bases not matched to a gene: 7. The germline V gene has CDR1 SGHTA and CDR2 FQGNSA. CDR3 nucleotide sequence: TGTGCCAGCAGCTCGGGACAGGGGAAGGGGGAGACCCAGTACTTC. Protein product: CASSSGQGKGETQYF.

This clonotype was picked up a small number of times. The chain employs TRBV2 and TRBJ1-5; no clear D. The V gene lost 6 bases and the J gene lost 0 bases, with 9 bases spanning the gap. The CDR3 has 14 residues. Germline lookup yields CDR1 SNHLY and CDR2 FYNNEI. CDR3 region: CASREFNSNQPQHF. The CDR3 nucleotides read TGTGCCAGCAGGGAGTTTAATAGCAATCAGCCCCAGCATTTT.

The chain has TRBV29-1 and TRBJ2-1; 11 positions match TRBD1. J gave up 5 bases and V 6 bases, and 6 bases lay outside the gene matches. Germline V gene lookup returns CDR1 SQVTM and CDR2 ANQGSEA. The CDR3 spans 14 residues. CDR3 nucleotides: TGCAGCGTAGTTCCGGGACAGGGGGACAATGAGCAGTTCTTC. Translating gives CSVVPGQGDNEQFF.

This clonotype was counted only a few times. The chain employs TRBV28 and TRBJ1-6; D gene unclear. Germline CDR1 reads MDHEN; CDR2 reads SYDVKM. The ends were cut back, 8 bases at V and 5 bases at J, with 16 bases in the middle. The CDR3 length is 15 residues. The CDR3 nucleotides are TGTGCCAGCCTTCCCCGGGCCGGAAATAATTCACCCCTCCACTTT. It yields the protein CASLPRAGNNSPLHF.

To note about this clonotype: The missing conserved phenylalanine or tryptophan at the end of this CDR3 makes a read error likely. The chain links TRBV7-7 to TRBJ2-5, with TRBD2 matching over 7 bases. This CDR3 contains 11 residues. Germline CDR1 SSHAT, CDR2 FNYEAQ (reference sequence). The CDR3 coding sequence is TGTGCTACGGGGGGCCAAGAGACCCAGTACCTC. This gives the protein CATGGQETQYL.

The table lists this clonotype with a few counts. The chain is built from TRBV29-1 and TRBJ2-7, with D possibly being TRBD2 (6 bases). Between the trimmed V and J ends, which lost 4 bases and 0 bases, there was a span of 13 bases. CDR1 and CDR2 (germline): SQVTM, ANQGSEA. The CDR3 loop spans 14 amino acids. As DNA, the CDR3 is TGCAGCGTTGCTGGGCTAGCGAGCTCCTACGAGCAGTACTTC. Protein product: CSVAGLASSYEQYF.

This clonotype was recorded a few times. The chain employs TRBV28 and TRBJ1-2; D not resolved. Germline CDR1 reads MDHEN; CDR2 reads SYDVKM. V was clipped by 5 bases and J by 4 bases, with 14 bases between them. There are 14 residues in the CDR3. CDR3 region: CASSGAGISYGYTF. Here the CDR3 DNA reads TGTGCCAGCAGTGGAGCCGGTATCAGCTATGGCTACACCTTC.

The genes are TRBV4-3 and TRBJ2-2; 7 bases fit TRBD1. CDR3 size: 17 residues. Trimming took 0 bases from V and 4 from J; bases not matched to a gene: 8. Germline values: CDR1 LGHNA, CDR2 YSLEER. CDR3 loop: CASSQDDTGVSTGELFF. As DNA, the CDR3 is TGCGCCAGCAGCCAAGATGATACAGGGGTATCCACCGGGGAGCTGTTTTTT.

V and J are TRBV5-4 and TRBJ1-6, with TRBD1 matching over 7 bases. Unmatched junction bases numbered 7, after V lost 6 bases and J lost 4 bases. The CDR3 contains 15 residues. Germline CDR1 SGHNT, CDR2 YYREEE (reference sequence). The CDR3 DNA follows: TGTGCCAGCACCTCTGGGACAGAGTATAATTCACCCCTCCACTTT. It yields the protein CASTSGTEYNSPLHF.

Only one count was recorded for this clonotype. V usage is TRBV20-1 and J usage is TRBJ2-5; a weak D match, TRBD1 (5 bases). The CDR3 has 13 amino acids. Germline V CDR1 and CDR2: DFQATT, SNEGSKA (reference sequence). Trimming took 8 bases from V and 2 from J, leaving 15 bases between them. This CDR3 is CSKNQGLQETQYF. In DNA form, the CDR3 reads TGCAGTAAAAACCAGGGTTTACAAGAGACCCAGTACTTC.

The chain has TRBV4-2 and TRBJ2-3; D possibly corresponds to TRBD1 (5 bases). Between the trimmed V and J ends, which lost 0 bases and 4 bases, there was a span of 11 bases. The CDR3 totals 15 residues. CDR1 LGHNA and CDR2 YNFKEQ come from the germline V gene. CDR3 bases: TGTGCCAGCAGCCAAGAACAGGCCGTCTCAGATACGCAGTATTTT. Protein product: CASSQEQAVSDTQYF.

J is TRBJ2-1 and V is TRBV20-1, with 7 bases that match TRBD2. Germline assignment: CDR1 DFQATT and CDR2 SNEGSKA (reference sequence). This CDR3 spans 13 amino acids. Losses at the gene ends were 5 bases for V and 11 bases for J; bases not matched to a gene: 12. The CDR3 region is CSAPWEGLPQQFF. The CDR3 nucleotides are TGCAGTGCTCCTTGGGAGGGCCTGCCCCAGCAGTTCTTC.

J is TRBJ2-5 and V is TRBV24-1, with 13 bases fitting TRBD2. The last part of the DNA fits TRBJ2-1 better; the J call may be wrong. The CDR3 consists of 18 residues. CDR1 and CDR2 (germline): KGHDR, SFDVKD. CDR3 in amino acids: CATSDQDRTSGSIGEQFF. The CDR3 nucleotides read TGTGCCACCAGTGACCAAGATAGGACTAGCGGGAGTATCGGTGAGCAGTTCTTC.

DNA for the CDR3: TGTGCCAGCACCCTTGGGGGGGGCAGAGGAGAGACCCAGTACTTC. This encodes CASTLGGGRGETQYF. The V gene is TRBV28, the J gene TRBJ2-5, with D possibly being TRBD2 (7 bases). V was clipped by 7 bases and J by 4 bases, with 19 bases between them. This CDR3 region has 15 residues. Germline lookup yields CDR1 MDHEN and CDR2 SYDVKM. Using reference TRBV28 and TRBJ2-5 for the parts outside the CDR3, the full variable domain is DVKVTQSSRYLVKRTGEKVFLECVQDMDHENMFWYRQDPGLGLRLIYFSYDVKMKEKGDIPEGYSVSREKKERFSLILESASTNQTSMYLCASTLGGGRGETQYFGPGTRLLVL.

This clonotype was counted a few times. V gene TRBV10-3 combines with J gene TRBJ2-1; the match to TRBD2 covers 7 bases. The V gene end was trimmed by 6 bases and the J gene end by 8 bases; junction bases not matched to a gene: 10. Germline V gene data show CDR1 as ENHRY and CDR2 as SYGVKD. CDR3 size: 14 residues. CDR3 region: CAISPRGLADEQFF. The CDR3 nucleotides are TGTGCCATCAGCCCCCGTGGGCTAGCGGATGAGCAGTTCTTC.

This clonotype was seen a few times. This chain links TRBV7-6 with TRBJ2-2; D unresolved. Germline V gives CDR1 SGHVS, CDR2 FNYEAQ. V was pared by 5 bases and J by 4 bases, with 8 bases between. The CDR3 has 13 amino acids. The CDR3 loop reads CASSGYSTGELFF. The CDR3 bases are TGTGCCAGCAGCGGTTACAGCACCGGGGAGCTGTTTTTT.

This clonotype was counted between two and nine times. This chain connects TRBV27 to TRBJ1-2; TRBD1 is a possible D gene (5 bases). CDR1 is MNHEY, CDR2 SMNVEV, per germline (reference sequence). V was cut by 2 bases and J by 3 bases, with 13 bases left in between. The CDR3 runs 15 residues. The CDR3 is CASSLSGPGHYGYTF. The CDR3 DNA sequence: TGTGCCAGCAGTTTAAGTGGGCCGGGACACTATGGCTACACCTTC.

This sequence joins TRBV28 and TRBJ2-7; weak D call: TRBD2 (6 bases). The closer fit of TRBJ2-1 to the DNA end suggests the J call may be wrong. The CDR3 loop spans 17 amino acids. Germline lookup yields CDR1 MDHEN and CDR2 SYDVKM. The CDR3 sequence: CASSLPPRWGGNNEQFF. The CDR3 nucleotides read TGTGCCAGCAGTCTACCCCCTCGGTGGGGCGGGAACAATGAGCAGTTCTTC.

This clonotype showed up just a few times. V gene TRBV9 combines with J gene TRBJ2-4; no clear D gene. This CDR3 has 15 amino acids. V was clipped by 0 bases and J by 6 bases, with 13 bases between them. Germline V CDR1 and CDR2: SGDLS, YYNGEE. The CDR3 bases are TGTGCCAGCAGCGTAGGACTCGGGCTGTCAAACATTCAGTACTTC. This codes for CASSVGLGLSNIQYF. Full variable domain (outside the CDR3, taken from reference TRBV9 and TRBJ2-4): DSGVTQTPKHLITATGQRVTLRCSPRSGDLSVYWYQQSLDQGLQFLIQYYNGEERAKGNILERFSAQQFPDLHSELNLSSLELGDSALYFCASSVGLGLSNIQYFGAGTRLSVL.

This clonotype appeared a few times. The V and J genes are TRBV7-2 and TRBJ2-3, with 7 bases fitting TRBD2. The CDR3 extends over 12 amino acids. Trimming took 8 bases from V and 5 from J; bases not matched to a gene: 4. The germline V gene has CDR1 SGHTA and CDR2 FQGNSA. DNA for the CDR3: TGTGCCAGCTCCCGGGAGGTAGATACGCAGTATTTT. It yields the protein CASSREVDTQYF.

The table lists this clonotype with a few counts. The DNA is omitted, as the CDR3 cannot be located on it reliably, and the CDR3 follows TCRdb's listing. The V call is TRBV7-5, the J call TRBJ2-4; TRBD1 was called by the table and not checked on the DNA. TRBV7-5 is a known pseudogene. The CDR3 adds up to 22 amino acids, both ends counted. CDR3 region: CISVSEARTGPVSGVAKNIQYF.